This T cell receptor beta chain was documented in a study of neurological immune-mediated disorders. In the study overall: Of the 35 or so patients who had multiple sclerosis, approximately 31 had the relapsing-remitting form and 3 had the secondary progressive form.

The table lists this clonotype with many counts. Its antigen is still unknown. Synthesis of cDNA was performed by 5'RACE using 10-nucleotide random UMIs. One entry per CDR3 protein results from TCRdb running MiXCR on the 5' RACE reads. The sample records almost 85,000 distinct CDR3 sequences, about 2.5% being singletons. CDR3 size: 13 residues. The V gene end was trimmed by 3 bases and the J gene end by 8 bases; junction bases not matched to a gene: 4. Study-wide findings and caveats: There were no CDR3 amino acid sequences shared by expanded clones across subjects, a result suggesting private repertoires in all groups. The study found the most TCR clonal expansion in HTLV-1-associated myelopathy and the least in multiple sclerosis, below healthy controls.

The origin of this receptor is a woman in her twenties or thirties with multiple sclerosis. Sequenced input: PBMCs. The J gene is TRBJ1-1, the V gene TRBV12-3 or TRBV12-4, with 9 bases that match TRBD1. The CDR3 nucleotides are TGTGCCAGCAGTTTCTCCGGGACAGGGGAAGCTTTCTTT. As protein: CASSFSGTGEAFF.